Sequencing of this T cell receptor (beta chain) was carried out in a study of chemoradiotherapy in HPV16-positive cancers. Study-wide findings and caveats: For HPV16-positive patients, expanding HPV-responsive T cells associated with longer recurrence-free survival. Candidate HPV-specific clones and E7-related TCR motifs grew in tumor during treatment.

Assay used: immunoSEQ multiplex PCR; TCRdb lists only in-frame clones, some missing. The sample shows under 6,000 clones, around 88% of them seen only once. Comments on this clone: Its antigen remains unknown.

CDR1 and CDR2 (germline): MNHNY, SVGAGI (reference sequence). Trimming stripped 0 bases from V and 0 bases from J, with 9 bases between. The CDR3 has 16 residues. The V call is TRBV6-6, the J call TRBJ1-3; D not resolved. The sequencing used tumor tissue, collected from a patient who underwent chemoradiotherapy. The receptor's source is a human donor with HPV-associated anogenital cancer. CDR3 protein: CASSYSIPSSGNTIYF. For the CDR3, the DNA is TGTGCCAGCAGTTACTCGATTCCTTCCTCTGGAAACACCATATATTTT.